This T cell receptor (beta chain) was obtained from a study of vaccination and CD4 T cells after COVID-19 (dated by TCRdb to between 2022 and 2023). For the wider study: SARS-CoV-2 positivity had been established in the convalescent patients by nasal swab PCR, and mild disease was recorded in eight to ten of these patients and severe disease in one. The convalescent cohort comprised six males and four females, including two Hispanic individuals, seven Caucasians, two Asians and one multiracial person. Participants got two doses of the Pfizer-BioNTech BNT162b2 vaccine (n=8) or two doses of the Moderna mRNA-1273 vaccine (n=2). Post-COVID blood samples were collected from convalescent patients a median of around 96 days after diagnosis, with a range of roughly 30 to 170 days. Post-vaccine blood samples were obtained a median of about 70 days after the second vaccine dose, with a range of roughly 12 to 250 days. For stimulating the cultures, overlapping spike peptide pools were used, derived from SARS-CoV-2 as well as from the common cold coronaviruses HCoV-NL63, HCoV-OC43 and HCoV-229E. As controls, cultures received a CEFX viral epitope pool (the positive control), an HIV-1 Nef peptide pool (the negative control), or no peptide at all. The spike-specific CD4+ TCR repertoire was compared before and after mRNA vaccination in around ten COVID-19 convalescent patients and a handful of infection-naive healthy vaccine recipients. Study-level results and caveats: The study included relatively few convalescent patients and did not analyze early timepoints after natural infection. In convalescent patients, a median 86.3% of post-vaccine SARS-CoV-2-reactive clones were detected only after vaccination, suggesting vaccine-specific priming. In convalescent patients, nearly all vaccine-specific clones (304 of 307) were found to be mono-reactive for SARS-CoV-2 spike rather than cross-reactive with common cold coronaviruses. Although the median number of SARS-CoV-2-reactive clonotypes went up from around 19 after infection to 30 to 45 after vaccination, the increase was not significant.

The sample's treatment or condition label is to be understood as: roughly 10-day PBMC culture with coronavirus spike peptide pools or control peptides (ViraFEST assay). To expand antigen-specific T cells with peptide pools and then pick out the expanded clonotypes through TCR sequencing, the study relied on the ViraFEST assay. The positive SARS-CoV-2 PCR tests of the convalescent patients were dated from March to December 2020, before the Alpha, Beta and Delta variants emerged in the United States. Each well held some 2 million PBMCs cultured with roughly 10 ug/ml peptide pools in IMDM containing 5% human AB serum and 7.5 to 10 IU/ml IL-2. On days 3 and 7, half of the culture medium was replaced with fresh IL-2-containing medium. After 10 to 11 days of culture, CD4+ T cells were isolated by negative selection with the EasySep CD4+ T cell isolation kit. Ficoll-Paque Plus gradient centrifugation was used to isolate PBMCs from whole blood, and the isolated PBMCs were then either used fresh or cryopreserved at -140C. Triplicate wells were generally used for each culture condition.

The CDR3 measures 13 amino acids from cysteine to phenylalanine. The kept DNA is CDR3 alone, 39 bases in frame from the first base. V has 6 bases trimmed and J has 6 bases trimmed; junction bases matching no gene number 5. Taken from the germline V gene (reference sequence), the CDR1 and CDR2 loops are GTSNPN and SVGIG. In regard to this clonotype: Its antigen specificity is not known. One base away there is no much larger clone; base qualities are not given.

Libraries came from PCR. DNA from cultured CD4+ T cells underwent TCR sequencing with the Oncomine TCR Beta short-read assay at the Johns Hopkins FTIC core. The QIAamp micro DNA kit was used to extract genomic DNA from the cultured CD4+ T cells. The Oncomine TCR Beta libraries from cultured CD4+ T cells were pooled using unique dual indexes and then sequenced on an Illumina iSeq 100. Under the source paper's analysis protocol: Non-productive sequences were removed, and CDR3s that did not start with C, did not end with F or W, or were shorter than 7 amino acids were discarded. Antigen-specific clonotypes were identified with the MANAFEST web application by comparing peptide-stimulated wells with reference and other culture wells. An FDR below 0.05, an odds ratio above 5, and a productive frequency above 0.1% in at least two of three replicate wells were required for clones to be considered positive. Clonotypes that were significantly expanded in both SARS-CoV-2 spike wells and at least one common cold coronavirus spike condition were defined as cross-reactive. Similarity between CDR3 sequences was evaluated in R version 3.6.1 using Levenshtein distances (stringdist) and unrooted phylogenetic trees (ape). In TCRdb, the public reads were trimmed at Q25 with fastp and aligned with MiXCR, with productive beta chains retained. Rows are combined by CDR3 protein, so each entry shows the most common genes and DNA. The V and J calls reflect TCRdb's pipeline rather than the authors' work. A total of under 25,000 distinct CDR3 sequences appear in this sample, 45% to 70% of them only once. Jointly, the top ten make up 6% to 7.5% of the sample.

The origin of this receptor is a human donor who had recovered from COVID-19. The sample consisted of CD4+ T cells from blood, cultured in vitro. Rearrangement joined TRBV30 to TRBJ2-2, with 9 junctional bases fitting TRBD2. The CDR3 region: CACRGRAAGELFF. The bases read TGTGCCTGTCGCGGGAGGGCGGCCGGGGAGCTGTTTTTT.